The clone carrying this TCR beta chain was observed at least ten times. The CDR3 runs 14 residues. V was clipped by 2 bases and J by 0 bases, with 9 bases between them. CDR1 and CDR2 (germline): DFQATT, SNEGSKA (reference sequence). This entry is derived from a study of T-cell reconstitution after alpha-beta-depleted transplantation in children. Preparation of the TCRbeta library involved a method that used unique molecular identifiers. TCRdb independently ran MiXCR on the PCR reads; one entry per CDR3 protein. In the table there are about 610,000 distinct CDR3 sequences, more than 9% of which are singletons.

This chain links TRBV20-1 with TRBJ2-3; D is ambiguous. The clonotype comes from a human donor who donated a stem cell graft to a child with acute myeloid leukemia. The sample consisted of PBMCs from the stem cell graft donor, taken from the stem cell graft. CDR3 protein: CSARLSVSTDTQYF. The CDR3 bases are TGCAGTGCTAGATTGTCGGTTAGCACAGATACGCAGTATTTT.